This T cell receptor beta chain was retrieved from a study of response to subunit inactivated influenza vaccine. V shed 8 bases, J shed 4 bases, and the junction held 8 bases outside the gene matches. CDR1 is SEHNR and CDR2 is FQNEAQ in the germline V gene (reference sequence). The CDR3 sequence is 14 residues long. TCRdb itself ran the RT-PCR reads through MiXCR, one entry per CDR3 protein. The sample consists of 170,000 or so distinct CDR3 sequences, about 10% of them appearing once. The receptor was isolated from a man aged 50-75 years who received an inactivated influenza vaccine. The chain uses TRBV7-9 and TRBJ1-1; TRBD1 matches 9 bases. Sequences were derived from CD8+ T cells sorted from PBMCs, sampled around 2 years after vaccination. CDR3 loop: CASYPPGQGTEAFF. The DNA of the CDR3 is TGTGCCAGCTACCCTCCGGGACAGGGCACTGAAGCTTTCTTT. Variable domain in full (rest from reference TRBV7-9 and TRBJ1-1): DTGVSQNPRHKITKRGQNVTFRCDPISEHNRLYWYRQTLGQGPEFLTYFQNEAQLEKSRLLSDRFSAERPKGSFSTLEIQRTEQGDSAMYLCASYPPGQGTEAFFGQGTRLTVV.